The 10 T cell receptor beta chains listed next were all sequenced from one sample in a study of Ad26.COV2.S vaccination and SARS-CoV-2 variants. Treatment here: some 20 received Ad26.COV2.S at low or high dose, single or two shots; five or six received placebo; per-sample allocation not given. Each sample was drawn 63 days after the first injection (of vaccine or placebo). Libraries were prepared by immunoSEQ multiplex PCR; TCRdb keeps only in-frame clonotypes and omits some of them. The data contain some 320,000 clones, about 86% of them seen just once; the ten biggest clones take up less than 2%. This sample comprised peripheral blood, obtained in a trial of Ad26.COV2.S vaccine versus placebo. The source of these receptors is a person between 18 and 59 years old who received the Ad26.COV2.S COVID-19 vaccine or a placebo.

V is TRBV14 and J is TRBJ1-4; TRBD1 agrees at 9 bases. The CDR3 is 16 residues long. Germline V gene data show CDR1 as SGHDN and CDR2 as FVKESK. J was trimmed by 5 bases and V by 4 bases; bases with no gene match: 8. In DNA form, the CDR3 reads TGTGCCAGCAGCCGGGTCGGGACAGGGCAAAATGAAAAACTGTTTTTT. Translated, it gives CASSRVGTGQNEKLFF.

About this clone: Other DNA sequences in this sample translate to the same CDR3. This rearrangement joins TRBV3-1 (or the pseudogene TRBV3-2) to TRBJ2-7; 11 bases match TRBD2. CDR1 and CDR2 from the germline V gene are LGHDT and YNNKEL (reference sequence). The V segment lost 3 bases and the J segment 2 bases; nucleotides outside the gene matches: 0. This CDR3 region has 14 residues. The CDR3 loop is CASSHSGGAYEQYF. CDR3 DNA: TGTGCCAGCAGCCATAGCGGGGGGGCCTACGAGCAGTACTTC.

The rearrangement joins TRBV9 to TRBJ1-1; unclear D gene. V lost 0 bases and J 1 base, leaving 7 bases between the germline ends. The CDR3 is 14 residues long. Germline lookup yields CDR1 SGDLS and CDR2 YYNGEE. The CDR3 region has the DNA TGTGCCAGCAGCGTAGAGGTTGGGAACACTGAAGCTTTCTTT. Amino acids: CASSVEVGNTEAFF.

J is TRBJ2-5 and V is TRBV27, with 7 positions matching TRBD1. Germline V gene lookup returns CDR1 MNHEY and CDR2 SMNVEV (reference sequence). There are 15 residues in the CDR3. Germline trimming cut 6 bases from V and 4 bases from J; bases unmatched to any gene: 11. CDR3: CASRPFGTALETQYF. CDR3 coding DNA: TGTGCCAGCAGACCTTTCGGGACAGCCTTAGAGACCCAGTACTTC.

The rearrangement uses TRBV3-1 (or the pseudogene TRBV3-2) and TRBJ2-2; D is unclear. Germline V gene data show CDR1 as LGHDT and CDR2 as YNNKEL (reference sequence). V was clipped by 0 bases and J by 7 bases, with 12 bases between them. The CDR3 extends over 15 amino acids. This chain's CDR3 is CASSQDISGFGELFF. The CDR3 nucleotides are TGTGCCAGCAGCCAAGACATATCCGGGTTCGGGGAGCTGTTTTTT.

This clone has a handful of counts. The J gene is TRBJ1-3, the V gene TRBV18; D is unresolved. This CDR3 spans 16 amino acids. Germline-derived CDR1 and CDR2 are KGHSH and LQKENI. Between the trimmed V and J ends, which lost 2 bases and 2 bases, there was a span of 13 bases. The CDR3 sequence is CASSPDTGRPGNTIYF. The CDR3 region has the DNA TGTGCCAGCTCACCAGACACGGGTCGGCCTGGAAACACCATATATTTT.

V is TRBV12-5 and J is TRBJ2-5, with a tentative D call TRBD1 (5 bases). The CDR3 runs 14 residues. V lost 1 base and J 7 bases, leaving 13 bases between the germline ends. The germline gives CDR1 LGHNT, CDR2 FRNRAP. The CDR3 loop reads CASGLGQTIGTQYF. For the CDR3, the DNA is TGTGCTAGTGGTTTGGGACAGACCATAGGGACCCAGTACTTC.

The CDR3 DNA reads as TGTGCCAGCAGTTACTCGGGCAGCCTAAAGGGCTACACCTTC. It translates to CASSYSGSLKGYTF. The V and J genes are TRBV6-2 or TRBV6-3 and TRBJ1-2; no firm D call. Germline V gene lookup returns CDR1 MNHEY and CDR2 SVGEGT. V was pared by 0 bases and J by 8 bases, with 13 bases between. The CDR3 is made up of 14 amino acids.

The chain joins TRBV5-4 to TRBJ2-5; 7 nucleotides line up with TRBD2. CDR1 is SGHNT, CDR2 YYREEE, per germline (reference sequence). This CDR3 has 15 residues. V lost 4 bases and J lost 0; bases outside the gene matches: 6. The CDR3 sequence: CASSTGGNYQETQYF. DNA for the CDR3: TGTGCCAGCAGCACCGGGGGGAACTACCAAGAGACCCAGTACTTC.

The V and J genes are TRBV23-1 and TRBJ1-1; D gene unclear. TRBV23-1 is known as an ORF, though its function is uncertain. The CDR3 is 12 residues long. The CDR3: CALAGGTPEAFF. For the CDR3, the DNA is TGCGCACTTGCCGGTGGAACCCCTGAAGCTTTCTTT.